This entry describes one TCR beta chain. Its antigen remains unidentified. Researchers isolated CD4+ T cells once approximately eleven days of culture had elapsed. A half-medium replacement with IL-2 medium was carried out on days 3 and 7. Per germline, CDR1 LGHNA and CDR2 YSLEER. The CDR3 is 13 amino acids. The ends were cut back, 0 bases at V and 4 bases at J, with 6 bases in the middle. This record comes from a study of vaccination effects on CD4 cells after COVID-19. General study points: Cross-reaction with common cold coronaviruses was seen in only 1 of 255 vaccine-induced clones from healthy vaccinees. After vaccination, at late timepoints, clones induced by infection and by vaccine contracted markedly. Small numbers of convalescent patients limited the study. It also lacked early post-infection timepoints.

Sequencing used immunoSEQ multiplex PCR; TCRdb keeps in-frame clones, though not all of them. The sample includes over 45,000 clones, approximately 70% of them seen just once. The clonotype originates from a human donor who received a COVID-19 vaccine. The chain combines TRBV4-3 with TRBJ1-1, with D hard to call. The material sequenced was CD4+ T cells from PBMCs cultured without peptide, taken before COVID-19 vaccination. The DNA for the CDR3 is TGCGCCAGCAGCCAAGATATGGGCACTGAAGCTTTCTTT. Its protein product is CASSQDMGTEAFF.